A single sample gave rise to the 16 T cell receptor beta chains below, sequenced in a study of post-analysis software for immune sequencing data. Study-wide results and caveats: Among four to six TRBV segments more frequent in patients than controls were TRBV5-6, TRBV5-1 and TRBV20-1.

TCR beta cDNA libraries had unique molecular identifiers. TCRdb reanalysed the PCR reads using MiXCR and keeps one entry per CDR3 protein. Among about half a million distinct CDR3 sequences listed, under 55% were seen once. No antigen has been identified for these receptors. Sequenced: blood. These receptors came from a girl aged 5 to 17 with multiple sclerosis.

The V and J genes are TRBV7-2 and TRBJ1-5; D ambiguous. CDR1 SGHTA and CDR2 FQGNSA come from the germline V gene. V was pared by 2 bases and J by 0 bases, with 5 bases between. CDR3 size: 14 residues. Written as DNA, the CDR3 is TGTGCCAGCAGCTTACTATATAGCAATCAGCCCCAGCATTTT. Translated, it gives CASSLLYSNQPQHF.

Only a few counts were recorded for this clonotype. The V call is TRBV5-1, the J call TRBJ1-1, with D uncertain. V was clipped by 6 bases and J by 1 base, with 10 bases between them. CDR1 and CDR2 from the germline V gene are SGHRS and YFSETQ. This CDR3 comprises 13 residues. This CDR3 is CASKTVTNTEAFF. The CDR3 DNA follows: TGCGCCAGCAAAACCGTCACGAACACTGAAGCTTTCTTT. The whole variable domain, remainder taken from reference TRBV5-1 and TRBJ1-1, is KAGVTQTPRYLIKTRGQQVTLSCSPISGHRSVSWYQQTPGQGLQFLFEYFSETQRNKGNFPGRFSGRQFSNSRSEMNVSTLELGDSALYLCASKTVTNTEAFFGQGTRLTVV.

A remark on this clonotype: A much larger clone lies one base from this, so it may be a read error. The chain links TRBV20-1 to TRBJ2-3, with 9 nucleotides matching TRBD2. The CDR3 covers 12 residues. Germline V gene data show CDR1 as DFQATT and CDR2 as SNEGSKA (reference sequence). In nucleotides, the CDR3 is TGCAGTACTAGCGGGAGCACAGATACGCAGTATTTT. Protein product: CSTSGSTDTQYF.

On this clonotype itself: Likely a read error: the CDR3 ends without its conserved phenylalanine or tryptophan. V is TRBV3-1 and J is TRBJ2-5, with 7 nucleotides matching TRBD1. The last part of the DNA fits TRBJ2-7 better; the J call may be wrong. Germline V gives CDR1 LGHDT, CDR2 YNNKEL (reference sequence). The CDR3 is made up of 13 amino acids. The CDR3 is CASSSGTAPEQYL. The CDR3 coding sequence is TGTGCCAGCAGCTCAGGGACAGCTCCCGAGCAGTACCTC.

In its sample, this clonotype was seen a few times. CDR3 coding DNA: TGCAGTGCTAGGGAGAGTCTAGCGGGGTCTTTAGGGCAGTTCTTC. Encoded protein: CSARESLAGSLGQFF. This chain connects TRBV20-1 to TRBJ2-1, with 9 bases identical to TRBD2. The CDR3 is 15 residues long. CDR1 and CDR2 (germline): DFQATT, SNEGSKA (reference sequence). J was trimmed by 12 bases and V by 3 bases; bases with no gene match: 15.

This sequence joins TRBV15 and TRBJ2-7; 9 bases map to TRBD1. J gave up 4 bases and V 3 bases, and 7 bases lay outside the gene matches. Germline assignment: CDR1 LNHNV and CDR2 YYDKDF (reference sequence). CDR3 length: 15 residues. The CDR3 bases are TGTGCCACCAGCAGGACCGGGACAGGGCCTTACGAGCAGTACTTC. Its translation: CATSRTGTGPYEQYF.

As concerns this clonotype: The germline gene is not matched at one end of the junction; a read error may be the cause. The genes are TRBV7-7 and TRBJ2-1; 12 bases are a match to TRBD2. The CDR3 has 15 residues. Germline CDR1 and CDR2: SSHAT and FNYEAQ (reference sequence). Here the CDR3 DNA reads TGTGCTAGCAGCGAGTCTAGCGGGAGGGCCGATGAGCAGTTCTTC. It translates to CASSESSGRADEQFF.

This clonotype was recorded a few times. The chain couples TRBV29-1 to TRBJ2-1; no reliable D call. The CDR3 extends over 11 amino acids. Germline loops: CDR1 SQVTM, CDR2 ANQGSEA. Trimming shortened V by 4 bases and J by 7 bases, and 8 bases separated the two germline ends. CDR3 sequence: CSVVLSNEQFF. The CDR3 nucleotides read TGCAGCGTTGTTTTGTCGAATGAGCAGTTCTTC.

This clonotype has just one count. The chain recombines TRBV4-2 with TRBJ2-1, with D uncertain. The CDR3 covers 13 residues. The V end was cut by 4 bases, the J end by 12 bases, with 16 bases between. Germline V gene sequence: CDR1 LGHNA, CDR2 YNFKEQ. The CDR3 DNA follows: TGTGCCAGCAGCCCCCTTGGCTTCCCGGGGCAGTTCTTC. Translated, it gives CASSPLGFPGQFF.

The chain links TRBV5-1 to TRBJ2-1; D unresolved. The V and J ends lost 2 bases and 5 bases respectively, with 8 bases between them. CDR1 SGHRS and CDR2 YFSETQ come from the germline V gene. The CDR3 runs to 13 residues. The CDR3 nucleotides are TGCGCCAGCAGCTTAATCCGGGACAATGAGCAGTTCTTC. This codes for CASSLIRDNEQFF.

This clonotype was counted ten times or more. In nucleotides, the CDR3 is TGTGCCAGCAGCTTAGTTTCGGGAGTAAGCTACGAGCAGTACTTC. The encoded protein is CASSLVSGVSYEQYF. The J gene is TRBJ2-7, the V gene TRBV7-2; D may be TRBD2 (6 bases). The CDR3 runs to 15 residues. Trimming took 1 base from V and 3 from J, leaving 13 bases between them. Germline CDR1 is SGHTA and CDR2 is FQGNSA.

The V gene is TRBV29-1, the J gene TRBJ1-5; a weak D match, TRBD1 (5 bases). V lost 4 bases to trimming and J lost 2 bases, with 15 bases between them. The CDR3 totals 15 residues. Germline V gene lookup returns CDR1 SQVTM and CDR2 ANQGSEA. CDR3 in DNA: TGCAGCGTTGCAACGGTCGGGGGTGGCAATCAGCCCCAGCATTTT. Translation gives CSVATVGGGNQPQHF.

In regard to this clonotype: The junction departs from germline at one end; a sequencing error may be responsible. The rearrangement links TRBV7-2 to TRBJ2-1, with 7 bases aligning to TRBD2. The CDR3 has 14 amino acids. Germline assignment: CDR1 SGHTA and CDR2 FQGNSA. The CDR3 DNA follows: TGTGCCAGCAGCTTAGCTAGCGGGCCCAATGAGCGGTTCTTC. It codes for CASSLASGPNERFF.

The chain has TRBV12-3 or TRBV12-4 and TRBJ1-1, with D possibly being TRBD1 (6 bases). The length of the CDR3 is 14 residues. The germline V and J ends were trimmed by 6 bases and 1 base, with 12 bases remaining between them. CDR3 region: CASRQKQGNTEAFF. The CDR3 DNA reads as TGTGCCAGCAGACAAAAACAGGGGAACACTGAAGCTTTCTTT.

CDR3 nucleotides: TGTGCCAGCAGTTACTCAGACAGGGCCTACGAGCAGTACTTC. Encoded protein: CASSYSDRAYEQYF. The gene calls are TRBV6-6 and TRBJ2-7; TRBD1 matches at 7 bases. Germline CDR1 reads MNHNY; CDR2 reads SVGAGI (reference sequence). The V gene end was trimmed by 0 bases and the J gene end by 2 bases; junction bases not matched to a gene: 1. The CDR3 loop spans 14 amino acids.

This clonotype was seen just once. V and J are TRBV14 and TRBJ1-1, with 7 bases that match TRBD1. The CDR3 length is 15 residues. After removal of 4 bases from V and 1 base from J, the junction contained 6 bases not matched to a gene. CDR1 is SGHDN, CDR2 FVKESK, per germline. The CDR3 coding sequence is TGTGCCAGCAGCCCTGCCGGGACAGCGAACACTGAAGCTTTCTTT. This gives the protein CASSPAGTANTEAFF.